This entry features one T cell receptor (beta chain) sequence. No cognate antigen has been identified for it. Base-call qualities are not available, and no considerably larger clone is one nucleotide away. The sample originates from a study of OX40 agonist ivuxolimab in advanced cancers. Background for the entire study: Ivuxolimab was a fully human IgG2 agonistic monoclonal antibody targeting the costimulatory receptor OX40 (CD134). Intravenous ivuxolimab was administered to patients every 2 weeks at six dose levels: 0.01, 0.1, 0.3, 1.5, 3 and 10 mg/kg. Of the roughly 54 patients in dose escalation, about 20 had hepatocellular carcinoma, some 15 had melanoma, 9 had renal cell carcinoma and 9 had head and neck cancer. In the dose-escalation cohort, nearly 85% of patients were male, and the mean age was 60 years with a range of roughly 20 to 80. Prior anti-PD-1, anti-PD-L1 or anti-CTLA-4 therapy was permitted, and 40% of dose-escalation patients had received checkpoint inhibitors. Three dose-escalation patients achieved partial responses, one with hepatocellular carcinoma and two with cutaneous melanoma. Peripheral TCRbeta sequencing aimed to test whether ivuxolimab altered TCR sequence diversity and caused clonal T-cell expansion. The paper describes the monotherapy dose-escalation part (N of about 47 patients) of the phase I trial of ivuxolimab.

Cut back by 5 bases and 4 bases, the V and J ends lie 14 bases apart. CDR1 and CDR2 (MGHDK, SYGVNS) derive from the germline V gene. Reading from cysteine to phenylalanine, the CDR3 counts 14 amino acids. Here the CDR3 DNA is all that survives: 42 bases in frame from base 1. Here is what the overall study found, with its caveats: Antigen specificity was not determined for the clonally expanded peripheral T cells. Low levels of normalized T-cell clonal expansion were also seen in some patients who did not respond. In partial responders in the 0.1-3.0 mg/kg groups, normalized peripheral clonal expansion was found to be among the lowest, especially among CD8+ T cells. After ivuxolimab, CD8+ T cells had more expanded clones than CD4+ T cells on average. Clonal expansion of both CD4+ and CD8+ blood T cells was observed from baseline to week 6 at doses 0.1 to 3.0 mg/kg.

Genomic DNA was isolated from the sorted cells so that the TCRbeta CDR3 region could be sequenced. TCRbeta CDR3 regions were sequenced using the immunoSEQ Assay. Held by TCRdb, this immuneACCESS table contains in-frame sequences only and omits some clones. Under half of the omission traces to an unresolved V gene where checked; the cause of the rest is unknown. The sample data list some 29,000 clones, and roughly 91% of these were observed just once. The ten biggest clones cover 9.4% of the sample. The trial excluded patients who had a history of autoimmune disease or who were on systemic immunosuppression. Peripheral blood for TCR sequencing was collected from all dose cohorts at baseline, on cycle 4 day 1, and on cycle 7 day 1. The samples were drawn from a first-in-human, open-label, multicenter phase I dose-escalation trial of ivuxolimab. Adults with locally advanced or metastatic melanoma, renal cell, hepatocellular, or head and neck squamous cell carcinoma were enrolled in the trial. Before TCR sequencing, CD4+ T cells and CD8+ T cells from peripheral blood were sorted into separate populations.

The clonotype comes from an adult with an advanced solid tumor such as melanoma, head and neck, liver or kidney cancer. Here the sequenced sample was CD4+ or CD8+ T cells sorted from blood, taken in a trial of the OX40 agonist ivuxolimab. The receptor chain draws on TRBV25-1 and TRBJ1-2; the D gene is possibly TRBD1, with 5 bases matching. The CDR3 protein: CASSPPGGGYGYTF. The nucleotide sequence is given as TGTGCCAGCAGTCCCCCGGGGGGTGGCTATGGCTACACCTTC.